This T cell receptor (beta chain) comes out of a study of blood T cell repertoires in COVID-19. Turning to this clone: The junction and the germline gene differ at one end; a read error may be behind it.

Germline V gene lookup returns CDR1 LGHNA and CDR2 YSLEER. This CDR3 contains 17 residues. Generated by immunoSEQ multiplex PCR, the TCRdb table keeps only in-frame clones and is missing some. The data contain approximately 120,000 clones, approximately 85% of them seen just once; the ten biggest clones take up about 5.7%. The sequenced sample was peripheral blood. This receptor was identified in a human donor in a cohort sampled during active COVID-19. The chain carries TRBV4-3 and TRBJ1-4; D gene unclear. The CDR3 protein is CASSQDWAGRTYEKLFF. CDR3 DNA: TGCGCCAGCAGCCAAGACTGGGCGGGTAGAACTTATGAAAAACTGTTTTTT.